Presented here are 17 T cell receptor beta chains from one specimen sequenced in a study of blood T cell repertoires in COVID-19. Using immunoSEQ multiplex PCR, the repertoire was profiled, and TCRdb retains in-frame clones only, with some absent. Counted here are 97,000 or so clones, 81% occurring once; the ten biggest clones make up 4.1%. The material sequenced was peripheral blood. These receptors came from a man between 60 and 70 years old with acute or convalescent COVID-19.

This chain links TRBV25-1 with TRBJ2-7; the D gene is possibly TRBD1 (7 bases). Germline V gene lookup returns CDR1 MGHDK and CDR2 SYGVNS. The CDR3 contains 13 residues. V gave up 4 bases and J gave up 6 bases, with 13 bases separating them. This chain's CDR3 is CASSAAGGGEQYF. In DNA, the CDR3 is TGTGCCAGCAGTGCCGCAGGGGGAGGCGAGCAGTACTTC.

This sequence joins TRBV19 and TRBJ2-1; perhaps TRBD1 as D (6 bases). The CDR3 is made up of 15 amino acids. CDR1 LNHDA and CDR2 SQIVND come from the germline V gene (reference sequence). V lost 3 bases and J lost 3, with 12 bases in between. CDR3 protein: CASSIWGQNYNEQFF. The CDR3, as DNA: TGTGCCAGTAGTATCTGGGGACAAAACTACAATGAGCAGTTCTTC.

The chain couples TRBV4-3 to TRBJ1-1; 11 bases map to TRBD1. The ends lost 2 bases at V and 1 base at J; junction bases unmatched: 9. This CDR3 is built from 18 residues. Germline CDR1 reads LGHNA; CDR2 reads YSLEER. The CDR3 sequence is CASSQWWDRGTSNTEAFF. In DNA, the CDR3 is TGCGCCAGCAGCCAATGGTGGGACAGGGGGACTTCGAACACTGAAGCTTTCTTT.

This clone appeared a single time. This chain joins TRBV29-1 and TRBJ1-2; TRBD1 matches 7 bases. Trimming removed 4 bases from V and 7 bases from J; junction bases left unmatched: 6. This CDR3 comprises 12 residues. CDR1 is SQVTM and CDR2 is ANQGSEA in the germline V gene. CDR3 nucleotides: TGCAGCGTTGGACAGGGTCGACTTGGCTACACCTTC. This codes for CSVGQGRLGYTF. The full variable domain, its missing parts supplied by reference TRBV29-1 and TRBJ1-2, is SAVISQKPSRDICQRGTSLTIQCQVDSQVTMMFWYRQQPGQSLTLIATANQGSEATYESGFVIDKFPISRPNLTFSTLTVSNMSPEDSSIYLCSVGQGRLGYTFGSGTRLTVV.

V gene TRBV6-5 combines with J gene TRBJ1-3, with unresolved D. In germline, CDR1 is MNHEY, CDR2 SVGAGI. The ends were cut back, 2 bases at V and 1 base at J, with 6 bases in the middle. The CDR3 totals 14 residues. CDR3 sequence: CASSYAGSGNTIYF. CDR3 DNA sequence: TGTGCCAGCAGTTACGCGGGGTCTGGAAACACCATATATTTT.

The CDR3 DNA sequence: TGCAGCGTTGGAGGGACATCCCTAAGCTCCTACGAGCAGTACTTC. It codes for CSVGGTSLSSYEQYF. The chain carries TRBV29-1 and TRBJ2-7; perhaps TRBD1 as D (6 bases). V lost 4 bases and J 0 bases, leaving 16 bases between the germline ends. CDR1 and CDR2 from the germline V gene are SQVTM and ANQGSEA. The CDR3 has 15 amino acids.

This chain joins TRBV27 and TRBJ1-2; 7 positions agree with TRBD1. J gave up 7 bases and V 4 bases, and 6 bases lay outside the gene matches. CDR1 and CDR2 (germline): MNHEY, SMNVEV (reference sequence). This CDR3 is 13 amino acids long. DNA for the CDR3: TGTGCCAGCAGTTACAGACAGGGAGCTGGCTACACCTTC. Its protein is CASSYRQGAGYTF.

The rearrangement uses TRBV6-5 and TRBJ1-3; no clear D. The CDR3 runs to 14 residues. V dropped 11 bases and J dropped 0 bases, with 14 bases sitting between them. Germline CDR1 reads MNHEY; CDR2 reads SVGAGI. CDR3 residues: CACRSHDSGNTIYF. The CDR3 DNA reads as TGTGCCTGCCGTTCACATGACTCTGGAAACACCATATATTTT.

The genes are TRBV18 and TRBJ2-5; TRBD2 agrees at 10 bases. Germline assignment: CDR1 KGHSH and CDR2 LQKENI. With V trimmed by 8 bases and J by 3 bases, 3 bases remained unmatched. The CDR3 covers 13 residues. The chain's CDR3 is CASEREGKETQYF. The CDR3 DNA follows: TGTGCCAGCGAGCGGGAGGGAAAAGAGACCCAGTACTTC.

The rearrangement uses TRBV19 and TRBJ2-1; 12 positions agree with TRBD1. In germline, CDR1 is LNHDA, CDR2 SQIVND (reference sequence). This CDR3 has 15 residues. Trimming took 2 bases from V and 6 from J; bases not matched to a gene: 2. The CDR3 nucleotides read TGTGCCAGTAGTATATGGGACAGGGGGCTCAATGAGCAGTTCTTC. Translating it yields CASSIWDRGLNEQFF.

This clone was observed a few times. The V and J genes are TRBV28 and TRBJ1-1, with D perhaps matching TRBD1 (5 bases). This CDR3 has 16 amino acids. V was trimmed by 2 bases and J by 0 bases, leaving 13 bases between them. CDR1 is MDHEN, CDR2 SYDVKM, per germline. The CDR3 region has the DNA TGTGCCAGCAGTTTACGGTCGGGGGGGATGAACACTGAAGCTTTCTTT. Translation gives CASSLRSGGMNTEAFF.

The chain carries TRBV12-3 or TRBV12-4 and TRBJ1-1, with D perhaps TRBD1 (6 bases). Trimming removed 7 bases from V and 4 bases from J, with 13 bases in between. The CDR3 contains 13 residues. The CDR3 sequence: CASNSGASTEAFF. The CDR3 DNA follows: TGTGCCAGCAACTCAGGGGCCTCCACTGAAGCTTTCTTT.

This chain connects TRBV3-1 (or the pseudogene TRBV3-2) to TRBJ1-1; D is perhaps TRBD1 (5 bases). CDR3 length: 14 residues. Germline CDR1 LGHDT, CDR2 YNNKEL (reference sequence). Between the trimmed V and J ends, which lost 4 bases and 4 bases, there was a span of 13 bases. CDR3 bases: TGTGCCAGCAGCCCTCGGGGGTTCCGCACTGAAGCTTTCTTT. It encodes CASSPRGFRTEAFF.

CDR3 in amino acids: CASSEGRGSGYTF. DNA for the CDR3: TGTGCCAGCAGTGAAGGCAGGGGGAGCGGCTACACCTTC. J is TRBJ1-2 and V is TRBV2; 7 bases are a match to TRBD1. Germline V gene data show CDR1 as SNHLY and CDR2 as FYNNEI. V lost 1 base to trimming and J lost 8 bases; unmatched junction nucleotides: 4. The CDR3 is 13 amino acids.

This chain links TRBV6-4 with TRBJ2-1; D uncertain. V lost 6 bases and J lost 2, with 14 bases in between. Germline CDR1 MRHNA, CDR2 SNTAGT. This CDR3 is 15 amino acids long. CDR3 residues: CASRQDLSAYNEQFF. The CDR3 DNA follows: TGTGCCAGCAGGCAAGACCTGAGCGCCTACAATGAGCAGTTCTTC.

V gene TRBV5-1 combines with J gene TRBJ2-5, with D uncertain. This CDR3 has 14 residues. V lost 1 base to trimming and J lost 5 bases, with 12 bases between them. Looked up from germline, CDR1 is SGHRS and CDR2 is YFSETQ. In DNA, the CDR3 is TGCGCCAGCAGCTTGAAAGGATTCGGGGAGACCCAGTACTTC. Translating it yields CASSLKGFGETQYF.

The CDR3 nucleotides read TGTGCCAGCAGCTTATCCCTCGGGGGGCAGGTAGATACGCAGTATTTT. It is translated as CASSLSLGGQVDTQYF. The V gene is TRBV7-9, the J gene TRBJ2-3, with D perhaps matching TRBD2 (7 bases). Germline CDR1 SEHNR, CDR2 FQNEAQ (reference sequence). CDR3 length equals 16 residues. V lost 2 bases to trimming and J lost 5 bases, with 17 bases between them. Filled out from reference TRBV7-9 and TRBJ2-3, the complete variable domain reads DTGVSQNPRHKITKRGQNVTFRCDPISEHNRLYWYRQTLGQGPEFLTYFQNEAQLEKSRLLSDRFSAERPKGSFSTLEIQRTEQGDSAMYLCASSLSLGGQVDTQYFGPGTRLTVL.